The 5 T cell receptor beta chains in this list originate from one sample, sequenced in a study of blood T cell repertoires in COVID-19. Some clones are missing from TCRdb's copy, which holds only in-frame ones; the method was immunoSEQ multiplex PCR. This sample has some 99,000 clones; roughly 80% occur once, and the top ten carry approximately 12%. Sample: peripheral blood. These receptors originate from a woman of 80 years or more with acute or convalescent COVID-19.

The rearrangement joins TRBV6-5 to TRBJ1-3, with D possibly being TRBD1 (5 bases). This CDR3 comprises 16 residues. Trimming took off 2 bases at V and 4 bases at J, with 15 bases between the two ends. CDR1 MNHEY and CDR2 SVGAGI come from the germline V gene. The CDR3 DNA reads as TGTGCCAGCAGTTACACCTTGCAGGGTGCGGGAAACACCATATATTTT. It is translated as CASSYTLQGAGNTIYF.

The gene calls are TRBV20-1 and TRBJ2-5; 10 nucleotides match TRBD2. The CDR3 contains 15 residues. Germline trimming cut 3 bases from V and 5 bases from J; bases unmatched to any gene: 9. Germline CDR1 DFQATT, CDR2 SNEGSKA (reference sequence). CDR3 coding DNA: TGCAGTGCTAGTAGAAGCGGGGGGGCCGGGGAGACCCAGTACTTC. Amino acids: CSASRSGGAGETQYF.

Remarks on this clone: The sample has other DNA sequences that encode this CDR3 too. J is TRBJ1-6 and V is TRBV5-5; D gene uncertain. V was clipped by 0 bases and J by 0 bases, with 7 bases between them. CDR1 and CDR2 from the germline V gene are SGHKS and YYEKEE (reference sequence). CDR3 length: 16 residues. The CDR3 sequence is CASSLGASSYNSPLHF. CDR3 coding DNA: TGTGCCAGCAGCTTGGGGGCCAGCTCCTATAATTCACCCCTCCACTTT.

The chain links TRBV7-8 to TRBJ2-3; 11 bases fit TRBD1. Germline CDR1 and CDR2: SGHVS and FQNEAQ. CDR3 length equals 14 residues. Losses at the gene ends were 9 bases for V and 5 bases for J; bases not matched to a gene: 7. The CDR3: CASVDRGRGDTQYF. CDR3 bases: TGTGCCAGTGTGGACAGGGGGCGCGGAGATACGCAGTATTTT.

The chain links TRBV5-1 to TRBJ2-5, with TRBD2 matching over 11 bases. The germline gives CDR1 SGHRS, CDR2 YFSETQ. CDR3 length equals 15 residues. With V trimmed by 3 bases and J by 7 bases, 8 bases remained unmatched. The DNA for the CDR3 is TGCGCCAGCAGCTGGACTAGCGGGTCCGAGGGGACCCAGTACTTC. Protein product: CASSWTSGSEGTQYF.